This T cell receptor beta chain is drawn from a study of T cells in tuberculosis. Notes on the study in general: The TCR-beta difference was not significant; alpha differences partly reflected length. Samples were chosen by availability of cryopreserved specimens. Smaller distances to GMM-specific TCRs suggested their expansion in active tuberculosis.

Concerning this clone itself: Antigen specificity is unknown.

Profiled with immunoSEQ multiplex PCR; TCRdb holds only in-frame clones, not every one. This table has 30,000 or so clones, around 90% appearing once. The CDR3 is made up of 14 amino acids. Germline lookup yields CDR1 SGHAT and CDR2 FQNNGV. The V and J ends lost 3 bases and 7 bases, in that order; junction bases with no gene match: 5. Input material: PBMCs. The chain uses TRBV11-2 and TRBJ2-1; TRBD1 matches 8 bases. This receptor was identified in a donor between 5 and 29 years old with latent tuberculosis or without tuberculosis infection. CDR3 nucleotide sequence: TGTGCCAGCAGCTTCGGGACAGGAATGAATGAGCAGTTCTTC. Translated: CASSFGTGMNEQFF.